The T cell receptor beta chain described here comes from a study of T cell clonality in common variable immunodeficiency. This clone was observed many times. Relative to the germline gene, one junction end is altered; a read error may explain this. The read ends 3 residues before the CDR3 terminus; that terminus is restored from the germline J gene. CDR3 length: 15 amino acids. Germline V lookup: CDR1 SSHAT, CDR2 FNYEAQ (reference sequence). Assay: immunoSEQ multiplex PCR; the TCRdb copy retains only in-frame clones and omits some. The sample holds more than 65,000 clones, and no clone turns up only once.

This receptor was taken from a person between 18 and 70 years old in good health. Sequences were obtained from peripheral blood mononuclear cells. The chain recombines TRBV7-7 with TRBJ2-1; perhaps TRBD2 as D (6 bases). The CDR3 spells CASSPVGRLGGEQFF. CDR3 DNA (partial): TGTGCTAGCAGCCCAGTTGGTCGTTTGGGGGGTGAG. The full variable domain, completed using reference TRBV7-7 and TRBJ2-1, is GAGVSQSPRYKVTKRGQDVTLRCDPISSHATLYWYQQALGQGPEFLTYFNYEAQPDKSGLPSDRFSAERPEGSISTLTIQRTEQRDSAMYRCASSPVGRLGGEQFFGPGTRLTVL.